The rows below give T cell receptor beta chains drawn from one sample of a study of CD8 T cells in ankylosing spondylitis. TCRdb re-analysed the 5' RACE reads in MiXCR, keeping a single row per CDR3 protein. The sample includes more than 300,000 distinct CDR3 sequences, roughly 8% of them seen just once. The material sequenced was blood, either unsorted or a sorted T cell fraction (not recorded which). All receptors come from a male donor with ankylosing spondylitis. The CDR3 runs from the conserved cysteine through the conserved F or W. The D gene is left open where the match is weak. Size is omitted from some rows. Given values are once, few, many or a class for expanded clones.

TRBJ2-1,TRBV27,.,TRBD2,CASRRVAGDYNEQFF,TGTGCCAGCAGAAGGGTAGCGGGAGATTACAATGAGCAGTTCTTC
TRBJ1-5,TRBV18,few,.,CASSLQDQPQHF,TGTGCCAGCTCACTTCAAGATCAGCCCCAGCATTTT
TRBJ2-2,TRBV18,few,.,CASSPQAESQTGELFF,TGTGCCAGCTCACCACAAGCCGAATCCCAAACCGGGGAGCTGTTTTTT
TRBJ1-1,TRBV20-1,.,TRBD1,CSADTGGNMNTEAFF,TGCAGTGCTGATACAGGGGGCAACATGAACACTGAAGCTTTCTTT
TRBJ2-7,TRBV7-2,few,.,CASSLEGASAQQYF,TGTGCCAGCAGCTTAGAGGGGGCTAGCGCCCAGCAGTACTTC
TRBJ2-2,TRBV20-1,few,.,CSARQAGTGELFF,TGCAGTGCTAGACAGGCAGGGACCGGGGAGCTGTTTTTT
TRBJ1-1,TRBV10-3,.,.,CAISESVGNTEAFF,TGTGCCATCAGTGAGTCAGTAGGGAACACTGAAGCTTTCTTT
TRBJ2-3,TRBV9,many,TRBD2,CASSVGRVPDTQYF,TGTGCCAGCAGCGTCGGGAGGGTACCAGATACGCAGTATTTT
TRBJ1-4,TRBV6-1,few,.,CASLERGVHEKLFF,TGTGCCAGCCTGGAAAGGGGAGTACATGAAAAACTGTTTTTT
TRBJ2-2,TRBV12-3/TRBV12-4,many,TRBD1,CASSLQGLGTGELFF,TGTGCCAGCAGCCTACAGGGGCTCGGCACCGGGGAGCTGTTTTTT
TRBJ2-7,TRBV12-3/TRBV12-4,.,TRBD2,CASSSGLAGEGYEQYF,TGTGCCAGCAGTTCGGGACTAGCGGGAGAGGGCTACGAGCAGTACTTC
TRBJ2-2,TRBV7-3,few,TRBD1,CASSRIPGQITNTGELFF,TGTGCCAGCAGCCGTATTCCGGGACAGATAACGAACACCGGGGAGCTGTTTTTT
TRBJ1-1,TRBV7-2,.,.,CASSHELNTEAFF,TGTGCCAGCAGCCATGAGTTGAACACTGAAGCTTTCTTT
TRBJ2-2,TRBV7-2,few,.,CASSPFQGRGELFF,TGTGCCAGCAGCCCGTTTCAGGGTCGCGGGGAGCTGTTTTTT
TRBJ1-1,TRBV20-1,few,.,CSARSIPGTAFF,TGCAGTGCTAGGTCCATTCCGGGAACAGCTTTCTTT
TRBJ1-4,TRBV2,few,.,CASSKGRANEKLFF,TGTGCCAGCAGCAAGGGAAGGGCTAATGAAAAACTGTTTTTT
TRBJ1-5,TRBV6-1,.,TRBD1,CASSPLRTGGFEPQHF,TGTGCCAGCAGTCCCCTGAGGACAGGCGGTTTTGAGCCCCAGCATTTT
TRBJ2-1,TRBV5-1,few,TRBD2,CASSLGTSGTPRYNEQFF,TGCGCCAGCAGCCTGGGGACTAGCGGGACCCCTCGGTACAATGAGCAGTTCTTC
TRBJ2-1,TRBV29-1,.,.,CSVEEASSYNEQFF,TGCAGCGTTGAAGAGGCGAGCTCCTACAATGAGCAGTTCTTC
TRBJ2-5,TRBV15,.,.,CATSRDSVETQYF,TGTGCCACCAGCAGAGATTCGGTTGAGACCCAGTACTTC
TRBJ2-3,TRBV7-8,few,TRBD2,CASSLVFGSGRPTDTQYF,TGTGCCAGCAGCTTAGTTTTTGGTAGCGGGAGGCCCACAGATACGCAGTATTTT
TRBJ1-5,TRBV10-3,few,TRBD1,CAIKGADNQPQHF,TGTGCCATCAAGGGGGCCGACAATCAGCCCCAGCATTTT
TRBJ2-7,TRBV5-1,many,.,CASSETGDSTYEQYF,TGCGCCAGCAGCGAAACAGGAGACTCCACCTACGAGCAGTACTTC
TRBJ2-7,TRBV10-3,many,TRBD2,CAISGRLAGANEQYF,TGTGCCATCAGTGGAAGGCTAGCGGGAGCTAACGAGCAGTACTTC
TRBJ1-6,TRBV12-3/TRBV12-4,.,.,CASGVGAWFDSPLHF,TGTGCCAGCGGGGTAGGGGCATGGTTTGATTCACCCCTCCACTTT
TRBJ2-3,TRBV12-3/TRBV12-4,.,.,CASSHYIGRRREVDTQYF,TGTGCCAGCAGCCACTATATAGGACGGCGGCGGGAAGTAGATACGCAGTATTTT
TRBJ2-1,TRBV19,.,TRBD2,CASSKRTSASSYNEQFF,TGTGCCAGTAGCAAACGTACTAGCGCAAGCTCCTACAATGAGCAGTTCTTC
TRBJ2-1,TRBV5-1,.,.,CASSSDRRGEQFF,TGCGCCAGCAGCTCTGATCGTAGGGGTGAGCAGTTCTTC
TRBJ1-3,TRBV5-1,.,.,CASSIRPRGTGNTIYF,TGCGCCAGCAGCATAAGGCCCAGGGGCACTGGAAACACCATATATTTT
TRBJ2-1,TRBV5-1,few,.,CASRDLYNEQFF,TGCGCCAGCCGGGACTTATACAATGAGCAGTTCTTC
TRBJ1-1,TRBV11-2,.,.,CASSLPTEAFF,TGTGCCAGCAGTCTACCCACTGAAGCTTTCTTT
TRBJ1-5,TRBV6-2/TRBV6-3,.,TRBD1,CASSTTGTGLSQPQHF,TGTGCCAGCAGTACGACCGGGACAGGGCTTTCGCAGCCCCAGCATTTT
TRBJ1-1,TRBV2,many,.,CASSGAVMNTEAFF,TGTGCCAGCAGTGGGGCAGTCATGAACACTGAAGCTTTCTTT
TRBJ1-2,TRBV30,.,TRBD1,CAWAGPGQGSYGYTF,TGTGCCTGGGCCGGACCGGGACAGGGCTCTTATGGCTACACCTTC
TRBJ2-2,TRBV10-3,many,.,CAISAAGHSTGELFF,TGTGCCATCAGTGCAGCGGGACACTCCACCGGGGAGCTGTTTTTT
TRBJ2-5,TRBV6-1,.,TRBD1,CASSPTGTGMETQYF,TGTGCCAGCAGTCCTACCGGGACAGGGATGGAGACCCAGTACTTC
TRBJ2-1,TRBV27,once,TRBD2,CASSLTAGVEFF,TGTGCCAGCAGTTTAACAGCGGGGGTGGAGTTCTTC
TRBJ1-1,TRBV9,.,.,CASSKHGNTEAFF,TGTGCCAGCAGCAAACACGGGAACACTGAAGCTTTCTTT
TRBJ2-1,TRBV29-1,.,TRBD2,CSVDSGTSSHNEQFF,TGCAGCGTTGACAGTGGGACTAGTTCCCACAATGAGCAGTTCTTC
TRBJ2-1,TRBV29-1,many,.,CSVARDFLSNEQFF,TGCAGCGTTGCAAGGGACTTTCTGTCTAATGAGCAGTTCTTC
TRBJ2-1,TRBV27,few,.,CASSLSPPGEYNEQFF,TGTGCCAGCAGTTTATCCCCCCCAGGAGAGTACAATGAGCAGTTCTTC
TRBJ2-1,TRBV6-4,.,TRBD1,CASSDWGPGTGVNEQFF,TGTGCCAGCAGTGACTGGGGCCCCGGGACAGGGGTTAATGAGCAGTTCTTC
TRBJ2-7,TRBV7-9,few,TRBD1,CASSSGTGNYEQYF,TGTGCCAGCAGCTCCGGGACAGGGAACTACGAGCAGTACTTC
TRBJ2-2,TRBV29-1,.,.,CSHSGNTGELFF,TGCAGCCACTCCGGCAACACCGGGGAGCTGTTTTTT
TRBJ2-7,TRBV7-2,many,.,CASSLDAGESSYEQYF,TGTGCCAGCAGCTTAGACGCAGGGGAAAGCTCCTACGAGCAGTACTTC